This entry is about one T cell receptor beta chain. Its antigen remains unidentified. Base quality data are lacking; no much larger clone is found one base away. Reading from cysteine to phenylalanine, the CDR3 counts 14 amino acids. Only CDR3 DNA remains: 42 bases, in frame from the first base. The V end loses 8 bases and the J end loses 4 bases, and a stretch of 15 bases separates them. Taken from the germline V gene, the CDR1 and CDR2 loops are MNHEY and SVGEGT. The library came from PCR. For sequencing, an Illumina HiSeq 4000 was employed. Bulk TCR libraries were generated as previously described, with the TCR primers listed in Table S5 used. Purification of total RNA was performed with the Qiagen AllPrep DNA/RNA kit. Before any analysis, reads coming from multiple sequencing runs of the same library were combined into one pool. The original methods were these. Reads were retained only if the reads had an exact TCR constant sequence, and the retained reads were trimmed to 150 nt and grouped according to their 12-nt molecular barcodes. Within each barcode group, reads were sub-clustered at a 15% Levenshtein threshold, and quality-weighted consensus sequences were built per RNA molecule. Non-functional sequences were excluded, and lower-count sequences lying one edit away from another sequence were also excluded. Barcode sub-clusters with fewer than 20% of the maximum read count were removed, based on fitting two negative binomial distributions. Clones were called with MiXCR by TCRdb after fastp trimmed the public reads at Q25, and only in-frame beta chains were retained. Rows merge per CDR3 protein into single entries with the most common DNA and genes. The V and J calls come from TCRdb's annotation, not from the publication. For this sample there are 300,000 to 350,000 distinct CDR3 sequences; 20% to 25% appear just once. More than 0.8% of the sample belongs to the ten largest clones.

This entry comes from a study of molecular identifiers for immune sequencing clone quantification (dated by TCRdb to 2017 to 2018). Looking at the study overall: For a replicate experiment, RNA from roughly 18,000 or 92,000 naive CD8 T cells was divided into five aliquots, and four of the five aliquots were sequenced. The study was a methods study using CD8 T cells to benchmark molecular-identifier clustering-based TCR repertoire sequencing (MIDCIRS) and TCR RNA copy counting.

Naive CD8 T cell libraries were made from roughly 20,000 to 1,000,000 sorted cells using 10%, 30% or 50% of purified RNA. Naive CD8 T cells, defined as CD8+CD4-CCR7+CD45RA+, were FACS-sorted into RLT Plus buffer on a BD FACSAria II. Nine to eleven TCR copies' worth of Jurkat RNA were spiked into roughly 17,000-1,100,000 naive CD8 T cell samples to test detection sensitivity. Enrichment of CD8 T cells was performed with RosetteSep CD8+ T Cell Enrichment Cocktail and Ficoll-Paque, after which ACK red cell lysis was carried out. Study-wide findings and limitations: In CMV-specific effector cells, clones with more than 20 RNA copies accounted for over 99% of molecules, whereas in naive cells such clones accounted for under 1%. Spiked-in Jurkat TCR RNA (around eleven copies' worth), which is not part of the donor repertoire, was contained in the naive libraries. Highly expanded clone sizes could be underestimated if identical TCR molecules share a barcode. A single cell's worth of spiked-in Jurkat TCR RNA was reported detectable even among around 970,000 naive CD8 T cells. When barcode sub-clustering was left out, chimeric consensus sequences inflated TCR diversity, with chimeras reaching as high as 47%. Roughly 3 recovered TCR RNA copies per cell were obtained by modeling, versus roughly 9.7 by digital PCR, implying a capture efficiency of around 28%.

Here the chain combines TRBV6-2 or TRBV6-3 and TRBJ2-1; TRBD1 is a possible D gene, resting on 6 matching bases. This TCR derives from a human donor in good health. Some libraries in this study had Jurkat cell RNA spiked in. Sequencing used naive CD8+ T cells from blood, with Jurkat cell RNA spiked in. Read against the paper, the sample's cell subset or site label means: FACS-sorted CD8+CD4-CCR7+CD45RA+ naive T cells. The CDR3 loop reads CASLGRGLYNEQFF. The nucleotide sequence reads TGTGCCAGCTTAGGCAGGGGCCTTTACAATGAGCAGTTCTTC.